Each of the 5 T cell receptor beta chains below was sequenced from the same sample in a study of regulatory T cells in long-lasting Graves disease. Construction of the TCR beta libraries employed iRepertoire HTBI primers in conjunction with Arm-PCR of CDR3 regions. One entry per CDR3 protein, called by TCRdb with MiXCR from the multiplex PCR reads. The sample includes 580,000 or so distinct CDR3 sequences, around 16% of them seen just once. Specified time point: newly diagnosed GD, antithyroid drugs for less than 3 months. After RNA was extracted from PBMCs, the TCR library was made from it. These same records also appear under a second study, on T cells in Graves' hyperthyroidism and ophthalmopathy.

The sample in question was peripheral blood mononuclear cells (PBMCs), obtained at new diagnosis, from a patient treated with antithyroid drugs. These receptors were collected from a man younger than 35 with Graves disease.

This clonotype was seen repeatedly, ten times or more. The V gene is TRBV7-9, the J gene TRBJ2-5, with no clear D. V lost 4 bases and J lost 4, with 16 bases in between. Germline V lookup: CDR1 SEHNR, CDR2 FQNEAQ (reference sequence). The CDR3 runs 15 residues. This CDR3 reads CASSWPIWSGETQYF. The DNA of the CDR3 is TGTGCCAGCAGCTGGCCCATTTGGTCGGGAGAGACCCAGTACTTC. Supplemented by reference TRBV7-9 and TRBJ2-5, the full variable domain reads DTGVSQNPRHKITKRGQNVTFRCDPISEHNRLYWYRQTLGQGPEFLTYFQNEAQLEKSRLLSDRFSAERPKGSFSTLEIQRTEQGDSAMYLCASSWPIWSGETQYFGPGTRLLVL.

This clonotype was detected a few times. The chain employs TRBV6-1 and TRBJ1-2; maybe TRBD1 (6 bases). This CDR3 is built from 16 residues. The V and J ends lost 1 base and 10 bases respectively, with 22 bases between them. Germline CDR1 MNHNS, CDR2 SASEGT. CDR3 coding DNA: TGTGCCAGCAGTGAAGAGGGTCGGGGGCGGTTTAATGTCTACACCTTC. Translated, it gives CASSEEGRGRFNVYTF.

The table lists this clonotype with many counts. The chain couples TRBV12-5 to TRBJ1-2; D is ambiguous. The V and J ends lost 1 base and 0 bases respectively, with 3 bases between them. In germline, CDR1 is LGHNT, CDR2 FRNRAP. This CDR3 has 13 residues. CDR3 loop: CASGLGANYGYTF. DNA of the CDR3: TGTGCTAGTGGTTTGGGGGCTAACTATGGCTACACCTTC.

A few counts support this clonotype. The V and J genes are TRBV29-1 and TRBJ2-1, with TRBD2 matching over 8 bases. Trimming cost V 3 bases and J 10 bases; bases outside gene matches: 8. Germline V gives CDR1 SQVTM, CDR2 ANQGSEA. The CDR3 totals 13 residues. The CDR3 here is CSVDGRGGGEQFF. The DNA of the CDR3 is TGCAGCGTTGACGGGAGGGGCGGTGGGGAGCAGTTCTTC.

This clonotype occurred a few times. The gene calls are TRBV20-1 and TRBJ2-5; no reliable D call. The V gene lost 5 bases and the J gene lost 5 bases, with 9 bases spanning the gap. The CDR3 runs 11 residues. Germline V CDR1 and CDR2: DFQATT, SNEGSKA (reference sequence). CDR3 in DNA: TGCAGTGCTGTAGGGTGGGAGACCCAGTACTTC. It encodes CSAVGWETQYF.